The sequence of this T cell receptor beta chain was determined in a study of long-term antiretroviral therapy in people with HIV (dated by TCRdb to between 2020 and 2023). Regarding the study in general: Collection of the earliest samples took place about a decade ahead of the 2015 WHO recommendation for immediate ART, at a time when ART was typically delayed until CD4 counts fell. A retrospective serial study tested whether changes in peripheral blood TRB repertoire composition and diversity were associated with ART initiation and durable HIV suppression. From some 27 adults with confirmed HIV infection, the cohort provided approximately 190 cryopreserved PBMC samples, gathered serially across a mean of about six years (range 1-12). Among the 30 or so participants with HIV, around ten were female. No cross-contamination during QIAcube processing was seen in test extractions of a monoclonal T-cell line run alongside approximately 36 polyclonal samples.

The immunoSEQ hsTCRB v3.0 assay was used at survey level resolution to sequence the TRB variable region. A depth of roughly 35,000-55,000 T-cell genomes per sample was targeted for TRB sequencing. An Illumina MiSeq with a v3 150-cycle kit was used to sequence the pooled TRB libraries. Processing in the source paper ran as follows. Repertoire analysis was performed in R inside a reproducible Nextflow workflow that covered QC, data transformation and analysis. Custom analyses were implemented in LymphoSeq2, an R package for AIRR-Seq data exploration. A handful of samples that yielded fewer than 5000 total TRB sequences were excluded, so that more than 150 HIV repertoires were analyzed. Among the 180 to 200 HIV repertoires that were kept, almost 60 were collected before ART initiation and some 130 were collected after ART initiation. Repertoires were downsampled to 5000 TRB nucleotide sequences, and summary statistics were averaged over 100 downsampling iterations. TRB sequences were retained for analysis only if CDR3 regions of at least seven amino acids were present. Diversity was measured with a Shannon entropy-derived clonality score and the Gini coefficient. In the repertoire networks, any two of the top 5000 CDR3 amino acid sequences were connected whenever the two sequences differed by an edit distance of one. GLIPH2 predicted antigen specificity groups and MHC restriction for TRB CDR3 amino acid sequences. Known CMV, EBV, HIV or tissue antigen associations were flagged by matching CDR3 amino acid sequences against VDJdb and McPAS-TCR. Pre-ART, post-ART and control groups were compared with Wilcoxon signed-rank tests and Holm-Bonferroni correction. The table comes from immuneACCESS by way of TCRdb, which keeps in-frame sequences with V and J called. Part of the clones is missing from these tables; in studies checked, under half for an unresolved V gene and the rest for unknown reasons. The DNA was the basis for D and trimming; V, J and clone size are from that table. This sample lists about 21,000 clones; around 86% were detected once. Around 8.6% of the sample comes from the top ten.

Note on this clone: The clone's antigen remains unknown. No clone much larger than this one lies a single base away; base qualities are absent.

At the junction V is shortened by 1 base and J by 5 bases, with 9 bases in between. Including cysteine and phenylalanine, the CDR3 has 13 amino acids. Solely the CDR3 DNA is kept, with 39 bases framed from the first base. Sequences SEHNR (CDR1) and FQNEAQ (CDR2) are obtained from the germline V gene (reference sequence). Inclusion was restricted to participants for whom at least one PBMC sample before ART initiation and at least two post-ART samples were available. Every participant with HIV received treatment in the United States of America. Before DNA extraction, cryopreserved samples of roughly 1-10 million PBMC were thawed and washed. At the time of the earliest PBMC sample for each participant with HIV, ages ranged from about 23 to 60 years. Per participant, PBMC samples came from 1-4 timepoints prior to ART initiation and 2-8 timepoints following ART initiation, for a median of 7 samples. For every participant, serial HIV viral load, CD4+ T-cell count, ART history and demographic data were obtained. Genomic DNA was extracted from unsorted PBMC with a Qiagen kit on a QIAcube, with processing performed in batches of 12 samples.

Broader findings and caveats from the paper: Inferences about post-ART repertoire changes are limited because no data were available on ART adherence, viral resistance or therapy changes. A significant increase in TRB diversity was found to be associated with ART initiation, although TRB diversity was observed to remain significantly below that of transplant donor controls even after long-term ART. Because PBMC availability was limited, only the TCR beta chain was sequenced, with no alpha chain pairing. At every time point, the repertoire was dominated by expanded TRB clones first identified before ART initiation, although this dominance fluctuated and, in many PLHIV, declined after ART. Samples dated from the mid-2000s to the late 2010s, and the ART regimens used may be less effective than current ones. Because cell numbers in pre-ART samples were limited, unsorted PBMC were profiled instead of sorted CD4+ and CD8+ T cells. Narrower CDR3 length ranges were observed in HIV repertoires than in controls, and an antigen-experienced repertoire with only a slight naive shift after ART was suggested by the network structure.

The material was unsorted PBMCs, obtained 0.2 years before starting antiretroviral therapy. The sequence came from a man younger than 35 with HIV. Recombination connected TRBV7-9 to TRBJ2-7; TRBD1 is a weak D gene call, 5 bases matching. The DNA sequence is given as TGTGCCAGCAGCTTAGGGCAGGGAAACGAGCAGTACTTC. Its coded protein is CASSLGQGNEQYF.